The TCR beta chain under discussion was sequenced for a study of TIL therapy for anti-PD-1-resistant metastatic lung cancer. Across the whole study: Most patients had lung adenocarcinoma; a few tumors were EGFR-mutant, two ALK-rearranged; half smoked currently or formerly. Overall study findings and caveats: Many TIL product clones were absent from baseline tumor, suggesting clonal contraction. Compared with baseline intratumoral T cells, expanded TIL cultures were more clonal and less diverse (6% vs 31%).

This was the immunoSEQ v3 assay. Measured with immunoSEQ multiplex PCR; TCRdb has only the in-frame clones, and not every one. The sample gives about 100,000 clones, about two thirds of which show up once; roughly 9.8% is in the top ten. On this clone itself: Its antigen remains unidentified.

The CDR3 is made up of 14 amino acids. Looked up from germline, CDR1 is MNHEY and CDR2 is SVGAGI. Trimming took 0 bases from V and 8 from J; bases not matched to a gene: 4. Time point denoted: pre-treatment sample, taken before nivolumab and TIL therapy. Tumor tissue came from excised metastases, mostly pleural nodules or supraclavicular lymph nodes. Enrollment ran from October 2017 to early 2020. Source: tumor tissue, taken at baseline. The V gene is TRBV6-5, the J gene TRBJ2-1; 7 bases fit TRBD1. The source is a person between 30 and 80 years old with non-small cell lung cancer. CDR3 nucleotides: TGTGCCAGCAGTTACTCAGACAGGGTGCATGAGCAGTTCTTC. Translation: CASSYSDRVHEQFF.